This T cell receptor (beta chain) derives from a study of synovial regulatory T cells in juvenile arthritis (dated by TCRdb to the mid-2010s). Study-wide context: Among the sequenced patients, three were classified as therapy-naive, methotrexate plus infliximab was given to one, methotrexate was given to more than 5, and treatment information was unavailable for one. TCRbeta CDR3 repertoires of blood iaTreg cells, other blood Treg cells and synovial fluid Treg cells from matched patient samples were compared in the study. Effector T cell subsets were also sequenced in this cohort for comparisons, but the Treg dataset alone covers only blood and synovial fluid Treg cells. The TCR repertoire comparisons covered Treg and Teff subsets from roughly ten JIA patients with active disease.

No count is recorded, yet this clone rates as medium-sized (0.01 to 0.1%) from its frequency. The antigen this receptor binds is unknown. Including cysteine and phenylalanine, the CDR3 has 14 amino acids. No DNA has been recorded. In the germline V gene, CDR1 corresponds to SGHTA and CDR2 to FQGNSA. General findings and caveats noted by the study authors: Across patients, iaTreg TCR repertoires were largely private, and these iaTreg repertoires partially overlapped with synovial Teff and blood CPL repertoires. More CDR3 sequences were shared by synovial Treg cells with iaTreg cells than with other blood Treg cells, and a closer relation was confirmed by Chao-Jaccard similarity.

Libraries came from the immunoSEQ multiplex PCR assay. Adaptive Biotechnologies carried out the TCRbeta CDR3 sequencing. In the authors' own workflow: To assess repertoire similarity, the researchers used the Chao-modified Jaccard index along with median clonotype overlap taken from 200 random subsamples at equal sample size. The similarity analyses were run on either productive nucleotide sequences or amino acid sequences translated in silico. Hierarchical clustering with single linkage and t-SNE based on Chao-modified Jaccard distances were used to compare repertoires. Repertoire diversity was assessed with the Renyi index over a range of alpha values after the sample sizes were normalised. Drawn from immuneACCESS, this table holds only the in-frame rearrangements with V and J called that TCRdb kept. Clones are partly lost; checked studies trace under half to an unresolved V gene and leave the rest unexplained. V and J calls and clone size come straight from that table; D and trimming were deduced from the DNA. In this sample's table one finds approximately 2,000 clones. 20% to 25% of the sample is held by the ten biggest clonotypes.

For each patient with active arthritis, synovial fluid was collected together with matched peripheral blood, and this synovial fluid made up the synovial samples. TCR repertoires were obtained from approximately eleven juvenile idiopathic arthritis patients with active disease who had not reached inactive disease, of whom 3 were polyarticular and 8 were oligoarticular. A median age of around 12 years (range roughly 2.1-25) and a median disease duration of about 7 years (range 0.2-19.1) were recorded for the TCR-sequenced patients. FOXP3 TSDR demethylation comparable to that of blood and healthy-donor Treg cells was observed in synovial Treg cells, supporting bona fide regulatory lineage commitment. The samples for TCR repertoire analysis were obtained at two Italian centres.

Material for sequencing was Treg cells from the synovium. Recombination joined TRBV7-2 with TRBJ2-7; absent DNA, TCRdb's TRBD2 call cannot be checked. This receptor was taken from a donor younger than 30 with juvenile idiopathic arthritis. The CDR3 here reads CASRLAALTYEQYF.